Detailed here is one TCR beta chain. The target of this receptor is not known. No per-base quality is available; no much larger clone lies one base away. This specimen comes from a study of blood T cell repertoires in COVID-19 (TCRdb year 2020). Notes on the research overall: The collaborator samples originated in the United States, Italy and Spain and spanned the acute and convalescent phases of COVID-19. The prospective study material was composed of cDNA or gDNA derived from T cells, B-cell-depleted T cells, or PBMCs. Deeply sampled blood TCRbeta repertoires from subjects exposed to, actively infected with, or recovered from COVID-19 were included in the dataset. The repertoires were made available in a free public database intended to serve as a resource for research on the immune response to SARS-CoV-2. The samples were drawn from two sources: the first 160 participants of the ongoing ImmuneRACE study, and some 1,300 subjects contributed by 6 global collaborators. The sample metadata nearly always contained a de-identified subject ID, COVID-19 status, age in years and sex. Where available, HLA class I and class II types were taken from metadata supplied by the sample provider and were not determined by assay-based typing. The research as a whole found: The amount of clinical and demographic metadata varied by source and participant and was provided uncurated.

TCRbeta CDR3 regions were amplified from genomic DNA using the immunoSEQ Assay, a bias-controlled multiplex PCR. Under the source paper's analysis protocol: Nucleated cell counts per sample were estimated from amplification of reference gene primers within the assay. To quantify the absolute abundance of each unique TCRbeta CDR3 rearrangement, sequence reads were collapsed and filtered. For each sample, productive Simpson clonality was calculated by taking the square root of Simpson's diversity index across productive rearrangements. In its TCRdb copy, this immuneACCESS table keeps in-frame sequences only and misses some clones. Where compared with another copy, unresolved V genes explain less than half of these, and the others have no known cause. V and J calls and clone size follow that table, whereas D and trimming were derived from the DNA. The sample includes approximately 300,000 clones, with 87% observed a single time. The ten largest clones add up to about 2.5% of the sample.

Collaborating institutions collected whole blood in K2EDTA tubes following their own protocols. Collaborator samples were shipped for TCRbeta analysis as frozen whole blood, isolated PBMCs, or DNA extracted from either sample type. The germline V gene (reference sequence) gives CDR1 as MNHNY and CDR2 as SVGAGI. Germline trimming amounts to 5 bases on V and 7 bases on J, with 14 as the count of junction bases outside the gene matches. There are 15 amino acids in the CDR3, from cysteine to phenylalanine inclusive. Of the read, only the CDR3 DNA is kept; its 45 bases are in frame from base 1. The chain was built from TRBV6-6 and TRBJ2-7, and TRBD1 matches 7 of the central bases. This clonotype originated in a man between 18 and 29 years old with active or convalescent COVID-19. Sequencing used peripheral blood. The sequenced DNA: TGTGCCAGCAGTCCACACAGGGGAACTACGGGGGAGCAGTACTTC. It translates as CASSPHRGTTGEQYF.